Each of the 3 T cell receptor beta chains below was sequenced from the same sample in a study of PD-1 blockade in classical Hodgkin lymphoma (dated by TCRdb to the early 2020s). The library was obtained by the immunoSEQ multiplex PCR assay. The source is immuneACCESS, and TCRdb retained only in-frame sequences with V and J called. Part of the clones is not carried over; for the studies checked, unresolved V genes explain less than half of this, and the remainder is unexplained. In all, the sample holds some 96,000 clones, and over 80% of those were seen once. 12% of the sample rests with the top ten. The time point label for this specimen denotes: cycle 1 day 1 (C1D1), immediately before nivolumab initiation. Every trial patient had relapsed after autologous stem cell transplantation, and cohorts A, B and C differed in prior brentuximab vedotin exposure. The sample was peripheral blood mononuclear cells (PBMCs), taken at baseline. Every receptor here comes from a human donor with classical Hodgkin lymphoma.

This chain uses TRBV19 with TRBJ2-7; D remains unclear. V was cut by 3 bases and J by 3 bases, with 15 bases left in between. Germline V gene lookup returns CDR1 LNHDA and CDR2 SQIVND (reference sequence). This CDR3 has 15 amino acids. This chain's CDR3 is CASSIRVTSVYEQYF. The CDR3 DNA is TGTGCCAGTAGTATTAGGGTTACATCCGTCTACGAGCAGTACTTC.

The rearrangement uses TRBV10-3 and TRBJ2-7; D gene ambiguous. Trimming stripped 4 bases from V and 0 bases from J, with 10 bases between. Germline loops: CDR1 ENHRY, CDR2 SYGVKD. The CDR3 spans 14 residues. This CDR3 is CAISVAATSYEQYF. The CDR3 nucleotides read TGTGCCATCAGTGTTGCAGCCACCTCCTACGAGCAGTACTTC.

The rearrangement joins TRBV5-1 to TRBJ2-3; the D gene is possibly TRBD1 (6 bases). The V gene lost 1 base and the J gene lost 5 bases, with 8 bases spanning the gap. The CDR3 sequence is 13 residues long. CDR1 and CDR2 (germline): SGHRS, YFSETQ. CDR3 DNA: TGCGCCAGCAGCTTGTGGGGGCGAGATACGCAGTATTTT. Translating gives CASSLWGRDTQYF.